The next 17 T cell receptor beta chains were all read from a single sample in a study of CD8+ T cells in alopecia areata. The treatment: oral pan-JAK inhibitor, 5-10 mg twice daily. Reverse transcribed after extraction, RNA yielded cDNA as the sequencing template. The table came from immunoSEQ multiplex PCR; TCRdb's copy has only in-frame clones and leaves some out. The sample includes 150,000 to 200,000 clones, less than 75% seen only once; the top ten take 15% to 20%. Sequences were derived from CD4+ T cells sorted from blood, sampled at roughly week 58, from a patient treated with tofacitinib. The receptors come from a human donor with alopecia areata.

This clone has more than one count but fewer than ten. The CDR3 DNA reads TGCGCCAGCAGCCAACCAGACAGGGCTATGGATCAGCCCCAGCATTTT. Encoded protein: CASSQPDRAMDQPQHF. This rearrangement joins TRBV4-1 to TRBJ1-5; the match to TRBD1 covers 7 bases. CDR1 and CDR2 from the germline V gene are MGHRA and YSYEKL. The CDR3 length is 16 residues. Trimming removed 2 bases from V and 5 bases from J; junction bases left unmatched: 9.

The chain couples TRBV2 to TRBJ2-3; TRBD2 matches at 15 bases. The CDR3 has 17 amino acids. The ends lost 4 bases at V and 5 bases at J; junction bases unmatched: 7. From germline, CDR1 is SNHLY and CDR2 FYNNEI. CDR3 loop: CASSAGLAGGQGDTQYF. In DNA form, the CDR3 reads TGTGCCAGCAGTGCGGGACTAGCGGGGGGCCAGGGAGATACGCAGTATTTT.

V and J are TRBV28 and TRBJ2-1; TRBD2 agrees at 10 bases. Germline CDR1 and CDR2: MDHEN and SYDVKM. V lost 5 bases to trimming and J lost 5 bases; unmatched junction nucleotides: 3. The CDR3 runs to 14 residues. CDR3 in DNA: TGTGCCAGCAGTCGGACTAGCGGTAACAATGAGCAGTTCTTC. Its protein product is CASSRTSGNNEQFF.

This clone has only one observation. The chain is built from TRBV27 and TRBJ2-7; either TRBD1 or TRBD2 may fit D (5 bases each). V lost 6 bases to trimming and J lost 2 bases, with 17 bases between them. Germline CDR1 and CDR2: MNHEY and SMNVEV (reference sequence). This CDR3 region has 15 residues. In DNA, the CDR3 is TGTGCCAGCAGGTCCACCGGGACCACAACCTACGAGCAGTACTTC. Residues: CASRSTGTTTYEQYF.

The chain carries TRBV2 and TRBJ2-7; a possible D gene is TRBD2 (6 bases). Germline loops: CDR1 SNHLY, CDR2 FYNNEI. CDR3 length: 15 residues. Between the trimmed V and J ends, which lost 4 bases and 2 bases, there was a span of 15 bases. The CDR3 spells CASSAIGLSAYEQYF. DNA for the CDR3: TGTGCCAGCAGTGCTATTGGACTATCCGCCTACGAGCAGTACTTC. Full variable domain (outside the CDR3, taken from reference TRBV2 and TRBJ2-7): EPEVTQTPSHQVTQMGQEVILRCVPISNHLYFYWYRQILGQKVEFLVSFYNNEISEKSEIFDDQFSVERPDGSNFTLKIRSTKLEDSAMYFCASSAIGLSAYEQYFGPGTRLTVT.

To note about this clone: The sample carries other DNA sequences with the same CDR3. This rearrangement joins TRBV5-1 to TRBJ2-5; 11 bases map to TRBD2. This CDR3 comprises 15 residues. Looked up from germline, CDR1 is SGHRS and CDR2 is YFSETQ. V lost 1 base and J lost 1; bases outside the gene matches: 0. The CDR3 coding sequence is TGCGCCAGCAGCTTGCTAGCGGGGGGCCAAGAGACCCAGTACTTC. Translated, it gives CASSLLAGGQETQYF.

Concerning this clone itself: Other DNA sequences in this specimen translate into the identical CDR3. The chain is built from TRBV27 and TRBJ1-6, with TRBD1 identical over 8 bases. This CDR3 comprises 15 residues. The V gene end was trimmed by 6 bases and the J gene end by 3 bases; junction bases not matched to a gene: 4. CDR1 and CDR2 (germline): MNHEY, SMNVEV (reference sequence). The CDR3, as DNA: TGTGCCAGCAGACCCACAGGGGGCTATAATTCACCCCTCCACTTT. Encoded protein: CASRPTGGYNSPLHF.

This CDR3 reads CATGREGSYEQYF. The CDR3, as DNA: TGTGCCACCGGGAGGGAGGGCTCCTACGAGCAGTACTTC. The rearrangement links TRBV10-3 to TRBJ2-7; 8 positions match TRBD2. Trimming removed 10 bases from V and 0 bases from J; junction bases left unmatched: 5. CDR1 and CDR2 from the germline V gene are ENHRY and SYGVKD. CDR3 length: 13 residues.

V and J are TRBV29-1 and TRBJ2-3; D gene ambiguous. Germline values: CDR1 SQVTM, CDR2 ANQGSEA. The CDR3 contains 11 residues. Trimming took 4 bases from V and 4 from J, leaving 6 bases between them. CDR3: CSVARADTQYF. The DNA for the CDR3 is TGCAGCGTTGCCCGGGCAGATACGCAGTATTTT.

The rearrangement joins TRBV29-1 to TRBJ1-1, with D possibly matching TRBD1 (5 bases). The V and J ends lost 1 base and 1 base respectively, with 13 bases between them. This CDR3 contains 15 residues. Germline V gives CDR1 SQVTM, CDR2 ANQGSEA. This CDR3 reads CSVEGGELSNTEAFF. DNA of the CDR3: TGCAGCGTTGAAGGGGGGGAACTGTCGAACACTGAAGCTTTCTTT.

This clone turned up a few times. The V call is TRBV6-1, the J call TRBJ2-7; a weak D match, TRBD2 (7 bases). V was pared by 4 bases and J by 5 bases, with 12 bases between. Germline values: CDR1 MNHNS, CDR2 SASEGT. This CDR3 is built from 13 residues. CDR3 sequence reads: CASSVRGADEQYF. The CDR3 coding sequence is TGTGCCAGCAGTGTTCGGGGGGCTGACGAGCAGTACTTC.

This clone occurred a few times. The rearrangement joins TRBV19 to TRBJ2-3, with 9 bases that match TRBD1. The CDR3 spans 15 residues. Germline V gene sequence: CDR1 LNHDA, CDR2 SQIVND (reference sequence). After removal of 4 bases from V and 2 bases from J, the junction contained 4 bases not matched to a gene. The CDR3 loop reads CASSTGQGFTDTQYF. For the CDR3, the DNA is TGTGCCAGTAGTACCGGACAGGGGTTCACAGATACGCAGTATTTT.

This clone was seen a few times. The chain joins TRBV29-1 to TRBJ1-1; D unclear. The germline V and J ends were trimmed by 5 bases and 4 bases, with 8 bases remaining between them. The CDR3 is 11 residues long. In germline, CDR1 is SQVTM, CDR2 ANQGSEA. The CDR3 DNA is TGCAGCGTTAATCTAGGCACTGAAGCTTTCTTT. Amino acids: CSVNLGTEAFF.

This clone was recorded only once. The chain recombines TRBV18 with TRBJ2-3, with D tentatively TRBD1 (6 bases). This CDR3 spans 19 amino acids. The germline V and J ends were trimmed by 0 bases and 1 base, with 20 bases remaining between them. Per the germline V gene, CDR1 is KGHSH and CDR2 is LQKENI. CDR3 DNA sequence: TGTGCCAGCTCACCACCTATCAGGGGCGGCCTTCTCCGCACAGATACGCAGTATTTT. Translation: CASSPPIRGGLLRTDTQYF. Complete variable domain (other parts from reference TRBV18 and TRBJ2-3): NAGVMQNPRHLVRRRGQEARLRCSPMKGHSHVYWYRQLPEEGLKFMVYLQKENIIDESGMPKERFSAEFPKEGPSILRIQQVVRGDSAAYFCASSPPIRGGLLRTDTQYFGPGTRLTVL.

J is TRBJ2-5 and V is TRBV25-1, with 7 bases that match TRBD2. V shed 4 bases and J 0 bases; nucleotides not matched to a gene: 8. In germline, CDR1 is MGHDK, CDR2 SYGVNS. The CDR3 sequence is 16 residues long. The CDR3 DNA sequence: TGTGCCAGCAGTGGGAGAGCGGGGTGGTACCAAGAGACCCAGTACTTC. This codes for CASSGRAGWYQETQYF.

This clone has just a few counts. The chain links TRBV6-5 to TRBJ1-2; the D is unclear. CDR1 and CDR2 from the germline V gene are MNHEY and SVGAGI. V was clipped by 0 bases and J by 2 bases, with 7 bases between them. The CDR3 length is 14 residues. As DNA, the CDR3 is TGTGCCAGCAGTTACTCGAGGGCAAACTATGGCTACACCTTC. Protein sequence: CASSYSRANYGYTF.

The rearrangement joins TRBV20-1 to TRBJ1-2, with D uncertain. Germline CDR1 reads DFQATT; CDR2 reads SNEGSKA (reference sequence). Between the trimmed V and J ends, which lost 4 bases and 7 bases, there was a span of 10 bases. The CDR3 is 11 residues long. The CDR3 protein is CSANSQLGYTF. CDR3 nucleotide sequence: TGCAGTGCTAATTCCCAACTTGGCTACACCTTC.